This paragraph covers one TCR beta chain sequence. TCRdb processed the RT-PCR reads anew with MiXCR; each CDR3 protein has one entry. The table shows 650,000 to 800,000 distinct CDR3 sequences, with 11% to 15% occurring only once. This CDR3 has 13 amino acids. V lost 3 bases and J lost 8, with 12 bases in between. From germline, CDR1 is MDHEN and CDR2 SYDVKM. Sequenced: memory CD4+ T cells from blood. The V call is TRBV28, the J call TRBJ2-3, with D perhaps TRBD1 (7 bases). The receptor was derived from a female donor in good health, serving as a healthy control. Written as DNA, the CDR3 is TGTGCCAGCAGTTTCACAGGGGAGGTTACGCAGTATTTT. It encodes CASSFTGEVTQYF.